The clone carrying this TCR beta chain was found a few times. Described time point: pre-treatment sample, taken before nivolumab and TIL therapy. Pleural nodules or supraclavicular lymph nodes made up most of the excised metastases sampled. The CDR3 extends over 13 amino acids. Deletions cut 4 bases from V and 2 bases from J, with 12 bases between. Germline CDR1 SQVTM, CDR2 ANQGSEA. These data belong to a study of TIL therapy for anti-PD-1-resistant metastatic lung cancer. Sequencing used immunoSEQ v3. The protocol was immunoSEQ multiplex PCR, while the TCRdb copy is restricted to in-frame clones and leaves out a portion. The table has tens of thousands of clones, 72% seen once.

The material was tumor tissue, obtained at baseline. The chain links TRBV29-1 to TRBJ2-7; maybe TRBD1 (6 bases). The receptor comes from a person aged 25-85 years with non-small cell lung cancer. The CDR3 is CSVGSQGPYEQYF. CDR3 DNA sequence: TGCAGCGTTGGAAGCCAGGGGCCCTACGAGCAGTACTTC.